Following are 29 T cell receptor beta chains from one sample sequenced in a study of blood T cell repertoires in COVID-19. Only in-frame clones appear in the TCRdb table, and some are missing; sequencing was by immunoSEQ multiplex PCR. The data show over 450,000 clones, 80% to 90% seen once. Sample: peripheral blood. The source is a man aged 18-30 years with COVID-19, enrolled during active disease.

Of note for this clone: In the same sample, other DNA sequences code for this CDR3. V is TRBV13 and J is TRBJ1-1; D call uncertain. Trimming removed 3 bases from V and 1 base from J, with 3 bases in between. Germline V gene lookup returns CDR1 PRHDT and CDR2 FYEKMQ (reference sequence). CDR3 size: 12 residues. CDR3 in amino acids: CASSFRNTEAFF. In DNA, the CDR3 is TGTGCCAGCAGCTTTAGGAACACTGAAGCTTTCTTT.

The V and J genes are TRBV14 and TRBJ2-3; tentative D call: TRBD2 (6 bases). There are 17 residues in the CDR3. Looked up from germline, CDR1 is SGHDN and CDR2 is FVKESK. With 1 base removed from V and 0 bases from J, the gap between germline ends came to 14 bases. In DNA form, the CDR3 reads TGTGCCAGCAGCCAAGGGGGCCGCGGGATTAGCACAGATACGCAGTATTTT. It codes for CASSQGGRGISTDTQYF.

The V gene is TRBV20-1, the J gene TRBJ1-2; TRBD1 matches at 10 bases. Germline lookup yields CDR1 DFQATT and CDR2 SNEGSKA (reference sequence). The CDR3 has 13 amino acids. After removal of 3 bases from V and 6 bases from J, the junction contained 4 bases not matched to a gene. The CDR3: CSASRQGANGYTF. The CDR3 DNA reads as TGCAGTGCTAGTCGACAGGGGGCGAATGGCTACACCTTC.

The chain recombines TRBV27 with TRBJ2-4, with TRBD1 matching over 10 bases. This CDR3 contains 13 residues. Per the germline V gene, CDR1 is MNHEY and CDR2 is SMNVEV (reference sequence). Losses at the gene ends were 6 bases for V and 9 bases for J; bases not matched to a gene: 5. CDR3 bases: TGTGCCAGCAGGGGGACAGGGGAGGGCATTCAGTACTTC. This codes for CASRGTGEGIQYF.

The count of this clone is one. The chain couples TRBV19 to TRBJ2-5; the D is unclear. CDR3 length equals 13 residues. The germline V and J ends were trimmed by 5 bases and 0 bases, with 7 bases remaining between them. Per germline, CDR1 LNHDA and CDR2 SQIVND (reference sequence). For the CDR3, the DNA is TGTGCCAGTAGTGAGGTATACCAAGAGACCCAGTACTTC. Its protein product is CASSEVYQETQYF. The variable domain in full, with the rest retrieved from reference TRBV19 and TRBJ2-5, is DGGITQSPKYLFRKEGQNVTLSCEQNLNHDAMYWYRQDPGQGLRLIYYSQIVNDFQKGDIAEGYSVSREKKESFPLTVTSAQKNPTAFYLCASSEVYQETQYFGPGTRLLVL.

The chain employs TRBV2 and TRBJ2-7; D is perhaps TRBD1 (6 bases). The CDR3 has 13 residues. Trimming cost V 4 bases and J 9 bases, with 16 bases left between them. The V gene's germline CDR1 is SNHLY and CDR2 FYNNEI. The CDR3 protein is CASSADGQPRQYF. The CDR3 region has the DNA TGTGCCAGCAGTGCGGACGGACAGCCAAGGCAGTACTTC. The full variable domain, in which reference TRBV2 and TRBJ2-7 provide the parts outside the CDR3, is EPEVTQTPSHQVTQMGQEVILRCVPISNHLYFYWYRQILGQKVEFLVSFYNNEISEKSEIFDDQFSVERPDGSNFTLKIRSTKLEDSAMYFCASSADGQPRQYFGPGTRLTVT.

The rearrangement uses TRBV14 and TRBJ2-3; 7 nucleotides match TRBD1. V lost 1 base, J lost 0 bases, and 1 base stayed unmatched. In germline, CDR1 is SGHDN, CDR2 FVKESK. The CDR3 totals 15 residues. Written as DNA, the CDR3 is TGTGCCAGCAGCCAAGGGGACAGCAGCACAGATACGCAGTATTTT. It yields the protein CASSQGDSSTDTQYF.

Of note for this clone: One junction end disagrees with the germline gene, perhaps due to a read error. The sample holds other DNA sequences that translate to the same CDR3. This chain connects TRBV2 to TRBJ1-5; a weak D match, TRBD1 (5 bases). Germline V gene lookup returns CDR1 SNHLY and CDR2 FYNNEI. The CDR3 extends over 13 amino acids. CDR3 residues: CASSEDRDQPQHF. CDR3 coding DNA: TGTGCCAGCAGCGAAGACAGAGATCAGCCCCAGCATTTT. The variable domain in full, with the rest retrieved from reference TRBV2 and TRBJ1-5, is EPEVTQTPSHQVTQMGQEVILRCVPISNHLYFYWYRQILGQKVEFLVSFYNNEISEKSEIFDDQFSVERPDGSNFTLKIRSTKLEDSAMYFCASSEDRDQPQHFGDGTRLSIL.

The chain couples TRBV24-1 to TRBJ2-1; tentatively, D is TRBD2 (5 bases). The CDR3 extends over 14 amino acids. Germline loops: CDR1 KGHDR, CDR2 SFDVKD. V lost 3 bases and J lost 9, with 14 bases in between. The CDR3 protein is CATSDPTRLGEQFF. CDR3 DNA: TGTGCCACCAGTGATCCCACTAGGTTGGGTGAGCAGTTCTTC.

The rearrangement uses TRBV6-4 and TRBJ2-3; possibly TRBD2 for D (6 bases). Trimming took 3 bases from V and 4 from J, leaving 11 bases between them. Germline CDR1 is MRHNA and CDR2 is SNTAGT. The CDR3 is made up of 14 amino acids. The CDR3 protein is CASSDRGASDTQYF. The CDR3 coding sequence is TGTGCCAGCAGTGATCGCGGGGCGTCAGATACGCAGTATTTT.

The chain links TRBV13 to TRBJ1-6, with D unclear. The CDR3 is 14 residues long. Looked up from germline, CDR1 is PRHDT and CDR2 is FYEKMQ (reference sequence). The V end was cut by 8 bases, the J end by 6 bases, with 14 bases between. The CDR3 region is CASAIRGGNSPLHF. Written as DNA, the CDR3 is TGTGCCAGCGCCATTCGGGGAGGTAATTCACCCCTCCACTTT.

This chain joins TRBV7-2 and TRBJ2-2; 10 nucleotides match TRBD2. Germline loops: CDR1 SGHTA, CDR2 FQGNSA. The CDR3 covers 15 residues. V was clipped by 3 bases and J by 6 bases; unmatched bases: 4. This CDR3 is CASSLSSGRSGELFF. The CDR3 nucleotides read TGTGCCAGCAGCTTGTCTAGCGGGAGATCCGGGGAGCTGTTTTTT.

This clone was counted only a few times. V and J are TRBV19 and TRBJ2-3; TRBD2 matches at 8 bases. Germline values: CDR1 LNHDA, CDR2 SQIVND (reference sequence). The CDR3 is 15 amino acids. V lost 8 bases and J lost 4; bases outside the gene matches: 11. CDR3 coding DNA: TGTGCCAGTTCTTACATAGCGGGGAGGTCAGATACGCAGTATTTT. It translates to CASSYIAGRSDTQYF. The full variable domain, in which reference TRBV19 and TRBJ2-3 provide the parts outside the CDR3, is DGGITQSPKYLFRKEGQNVTLSCEQNLNHDAMYWYRQDPGQGLRLIYYSQIVNDFQKGDIAEGYSVSREKKESFPLTVTSAQKNPTAFYLCASSYIAGRSDTQYFGPGTRLTVL.

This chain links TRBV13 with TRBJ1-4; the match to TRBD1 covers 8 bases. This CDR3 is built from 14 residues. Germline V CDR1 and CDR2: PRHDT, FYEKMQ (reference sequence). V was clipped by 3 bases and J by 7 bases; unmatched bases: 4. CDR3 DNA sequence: TGTGCCAGCAGCTTCCAGGGGGCTGGTGAAAAACTGTTTTTT. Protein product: CASSFQGAGEKLFF. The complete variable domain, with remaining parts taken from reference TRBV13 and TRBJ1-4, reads AAGVIQSPRHLIKEKRETATLKCYPIPRHDTVYWYQQGPGQDPQFLISFYEKMQSDKGSIPDRFSAQQFSDYHSELNMSSLELGDSALYFCASSFQGAGEKLFFGSGTQLSVL.

CDR3 amino acids: CASSFGAYEQFF. The DNA for the CDR3 is TGTGCCAGCAGCTTCGGAGCTTATGAGCAGTTCTTC. The chain employs TRBV5-5 and TRBJ2-1, with D hard to call. This CDR3 region has 12 residues. V gave up 2 bases and J gave up 8 bases, with 8 bases separating them. Germline V gene sequence: CDR1 SGHKS, CDR2 YYEKEE (reference sequence).

CDR3 coding DNA: TGCGCCAGCAGTAGGGACATTGGCAAAAACATTCAGTACTTC. It yields the protein CASSRDIGKNIQYF. J is TRBJ2-4 and V is TRBV23-1; D possibly corresponds to TRBD1 (6 bases). TRBV23-1 is an open reading frame whose function is uncertain. V was trimmed by 5 bases and J by 3 bases, leaving 11 bases between them. This CDR3 is 14 amino acids long.

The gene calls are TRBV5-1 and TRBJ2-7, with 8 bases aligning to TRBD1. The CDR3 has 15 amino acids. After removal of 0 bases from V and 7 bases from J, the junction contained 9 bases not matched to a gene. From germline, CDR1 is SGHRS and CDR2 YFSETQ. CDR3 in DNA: TGCGCCAGCAGCTTGGATGGACAGGGCGGTAGGGAGCAGTACTTC. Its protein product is CASSLDGQGGREQYF.

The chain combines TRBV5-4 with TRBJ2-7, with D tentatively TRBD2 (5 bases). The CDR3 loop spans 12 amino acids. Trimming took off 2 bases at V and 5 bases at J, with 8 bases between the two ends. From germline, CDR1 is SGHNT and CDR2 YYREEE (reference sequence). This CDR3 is CASSFRENEQYF. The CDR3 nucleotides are TGTGCCAGCAGCTTTAGGGAGAACGAGCAGTACTTC. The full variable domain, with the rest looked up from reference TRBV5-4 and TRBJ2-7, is ETGVTQSPTHLIKTRGQQVTLRCSSQSGHNTVSWYQQALGQGPQFIFQYYREEENGRGNFPPRFSGLQFPNYSSELNVNALELDDSALYLCASSFRENEQYFGPGTRLTVT.

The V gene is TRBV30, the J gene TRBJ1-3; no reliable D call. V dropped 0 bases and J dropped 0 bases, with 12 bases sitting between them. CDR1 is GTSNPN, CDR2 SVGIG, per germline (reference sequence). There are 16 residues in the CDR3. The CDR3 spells CAWSVNVISSGNTIYF. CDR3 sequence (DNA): TGTGCCTGGAGTGTCAACGTAATCAGCTCTGGAAACACCATATATTTT.

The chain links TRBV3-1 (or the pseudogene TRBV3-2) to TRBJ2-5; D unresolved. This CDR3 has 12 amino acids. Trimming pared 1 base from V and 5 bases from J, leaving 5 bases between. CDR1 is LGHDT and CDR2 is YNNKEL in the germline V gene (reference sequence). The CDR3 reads CASSQGSETQYF. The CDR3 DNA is TGTGCCAGCAGCCAAGGGAGCGAGACCCAGTACTTC.

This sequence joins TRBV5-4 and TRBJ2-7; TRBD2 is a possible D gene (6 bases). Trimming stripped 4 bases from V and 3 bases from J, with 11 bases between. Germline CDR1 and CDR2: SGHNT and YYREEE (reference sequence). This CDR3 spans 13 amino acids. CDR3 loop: CASSPGELYEQYF. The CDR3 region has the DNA TGTGCCAGCAGCCCGGGAGAACTCTACGAGCAGTACTTC.

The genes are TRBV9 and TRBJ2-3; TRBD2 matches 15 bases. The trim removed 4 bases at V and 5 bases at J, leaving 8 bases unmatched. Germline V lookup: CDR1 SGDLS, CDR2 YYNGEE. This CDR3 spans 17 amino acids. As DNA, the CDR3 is TGTGCCAGCAGCCCAGGGACTAGCGGGGGGTTGTTAGATACGCAGTATTTT. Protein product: CASSPGTSGGLLDTQYF.

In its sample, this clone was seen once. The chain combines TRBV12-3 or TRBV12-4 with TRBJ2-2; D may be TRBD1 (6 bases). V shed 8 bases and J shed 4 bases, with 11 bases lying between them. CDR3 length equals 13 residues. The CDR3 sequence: CASAPQGTGELFF. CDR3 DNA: TGTGCCAGCGCGCCACAGGGCACCGGGGAGCTGTTTTTT.

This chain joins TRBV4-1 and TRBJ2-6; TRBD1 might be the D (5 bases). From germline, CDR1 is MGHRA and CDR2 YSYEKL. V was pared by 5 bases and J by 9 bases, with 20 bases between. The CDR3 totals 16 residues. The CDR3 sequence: CASSSYSGAESNVLTF. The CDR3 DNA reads TGCGCCAGCAGCTCTTATAGTGGGGCAGAGAGCAACGTCCTGACTTTC.

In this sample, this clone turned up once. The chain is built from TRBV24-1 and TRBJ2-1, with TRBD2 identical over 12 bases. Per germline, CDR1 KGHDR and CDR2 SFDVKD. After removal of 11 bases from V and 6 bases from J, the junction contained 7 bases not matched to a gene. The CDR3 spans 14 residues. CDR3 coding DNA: TGTGCCATTTGGACTAGCGGGGTTCCCAATGAGCAGTTCTTC. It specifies CAIWTSGVPNEQFF.

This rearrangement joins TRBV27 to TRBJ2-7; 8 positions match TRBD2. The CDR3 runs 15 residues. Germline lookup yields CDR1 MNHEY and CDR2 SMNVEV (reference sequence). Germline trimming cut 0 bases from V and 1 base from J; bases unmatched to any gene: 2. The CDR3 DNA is TGTGCCAGCAGTTTATCGACGGGAGGGTCCTACGAGCAGTACTTC. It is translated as CASSLSTGGSYEQYF.

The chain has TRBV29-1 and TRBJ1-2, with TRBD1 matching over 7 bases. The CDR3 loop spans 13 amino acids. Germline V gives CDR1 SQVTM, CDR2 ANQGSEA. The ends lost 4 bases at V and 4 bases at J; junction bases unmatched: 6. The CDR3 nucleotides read TGCAGCGTTGGCGACAGGGCCACCTATGGCTACACCTTC. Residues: CSVGDRATYGYTF. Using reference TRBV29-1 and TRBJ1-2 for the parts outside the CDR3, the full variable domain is SAVISQKPSRDICQRGTSLTIQCQVDSQVTMMFWYRQQPGQSLTLIATANQGSEATYESGFVIDKFPISRPNLTFSTLTVSNMSPEDSSIYLCSVGDRATYGYTFGSGTRLTVV.

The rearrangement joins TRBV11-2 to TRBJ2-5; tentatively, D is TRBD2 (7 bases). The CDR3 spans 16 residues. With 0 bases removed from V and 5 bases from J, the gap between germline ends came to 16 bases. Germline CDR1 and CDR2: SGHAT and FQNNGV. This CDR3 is CASSLDKGGGWETQYF. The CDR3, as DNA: TGTGCCAGCAGCTTAGATAAAGGGGGGGGCTGGGAGACCCAGTACTTC.

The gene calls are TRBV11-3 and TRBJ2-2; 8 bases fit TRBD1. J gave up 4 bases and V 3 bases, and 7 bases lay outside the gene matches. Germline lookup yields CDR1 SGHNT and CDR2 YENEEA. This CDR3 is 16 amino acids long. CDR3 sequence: CASSLPGQGFTGELFF. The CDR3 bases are TGTGCCAGCAGCTTGCCTGGACAGGGTTTCACCGGGGAGCTGTTTTTT.